The rows below give T cell receptor beta chains drawn from one sample of a study of cytomegalovirus exposure and HLA in healthy donors. TCRdb's table, derived via immunoSEQ multiplex PCR, lists solely in-frame clones and lacks some. The sample yields around 150,000 clones, roughly 79% seen once. Input material: PBMCs. The source of these receptors is a woman aged 40 to 49 in good health and CMV-seronegative. The CDR3 runs from the conserved cysteine through the conserved F or W. Each record gives: D gene, J gene, clone size, V gene, CDR3 DNA, CDR3 protein. A D gene is named only where the DNA matches it firmly. Clone size is not always given. Where it is, it says once, few, many or a class for expanded clones.

D: NA; J: TRBJ2-1; size: NA; V: TRBV10-3; DNA: TGTGCCATCAGTGAGGGCGGAGGGAGAAATGAGCAGTTCTTC; CDR3: CAISEGGGRNEQFF
D: NA; J: TRBJ1-2; size: once; V: TRBV28; DNA: TGTGCCAGCAGTTTATCCCCGACAGGTTTAAACGGTGGCTACACCTTC; CDR3: CASSLSPTGLNGGYTF
D: NA; J: TRBJ1-3; size: NA; V: TRBV29-1; DNA: TGCAGCGCAACTTCTGACGGACACTCTGGAAACACCATATATTTT; CDR3: CSATSDGHSGNTIYF
D: TRBD2; J: TRBJ2-3; size: few; V: TRBV29-1; DNA: TGCAGCGTTCCTCATCCGGGACTAGCGGGCGGGGGGCCCACAGATACGCAGTATTTT; CDR3: CSVPHPGLAGGGPTDTQYF
D: NA; J: TRBJ1-1; size: NA; V: TRBV7-2; DNA: TGTGCCAGCAGCCCCGGGGGGGGGCCAGAAGCTTTCTTT; CDR3: CASSPGGGPEAFF
D: NA; J: TRBJ2-7; size: NA; V: TRBV30; DNA: TGTGCCTGGATACAGGGTGGGTTGGAGTACTTC; CDR3: CAWIQGGLEYF
D: TRBD2; J: TRBJ2-7; size: NA; V: TRBV4-1; DNA: TGCGCCAGCAGCCAAGATCGGCAGCGGGGAGTATACGAGCAGTACTTC; CDR3: CASSQDRQRGVYEQYF
D: NA; J: TRBJ2-2; size: NA; V: TRBV7-7; DNA: TGTGCTAGCAGCTTAACCGGGACAACGAACACCGGGGAGCTGTTTTTT; CDR3: CASSLTGTTNTGELFF
D: NA; J: TRBJ2-5; size: few; V: TRBV2; DNA: TGTGCCAGCAGTGCGGACTTGCGAGAGACCCAGTACTTC; CDR3: CASSADLRETQYF
D: TRBD1; J: TRBJ1-3; size: once; V: TRBV30; DNA: TGTGCCTGGAGCCCTGGACAGGGAAGTGGAAACACCATATATTTT; CDR3: CAWSPGQGSGNTIYF
D: TRBD2; J: TRBJ2-3; size: NA; V: TRBV5-6; DNA: TGTGCCAGCAGATCTGGACTAGCCAGCACAGATACGCAGTATTTT; CDR3: CASRSGLASTDTQYF
D: NA; J: TRBJ2-7; size: NA; V: TRBV6-5; DNA: TGTGCCAGCAGTTACCGGGGGGCAGGCTACGAGCAGTACTTC; CDR3: CASSYRGAGYEQYF
D: NA; J: TRBJ2-3; size: few; V: TRBV27; DNA: TGTGCCAGCAGTTTCCCCGGGAGCACAGATACGCAGTATTTT; CDR3: CASSFPGSTDTQYF
D: TRBD1; J: TRBJ1-2; size: NA; V: TRBV18; DNA: TGTGCCAGCTCCCGGGACAGGGGGACTAACTATGGCTACACCTTC; CDR3: CASSRDRGTNYGYTF
D: NA; J: TRBJ1-2; size: NA; V: TRBV28; DNA: TGTGCCAGCAGTTTATATACTTCCGGGGGGGCCGGACATGGCTACACCTTC; CDR3: CASSLYTSGGAGHGYTF
D: NA; J: TRBJ1-2; size: NA; V: TRBV30; DNA: TGTGCCTGGAGTGCCCCAGGAGGGACTAACTATGGCTACACCTTC; CDR3: CAWSAPGGTNYGYTF
D: NA; J: TRBJ1-1; size: NA; V: TRBV18; DNA: TGTGCCAGCTCACCACTGGACAGAGGGACTGAAGCTTTCTTT; CDR3: CASSPLDRGTEAFF
D: TRBD1; J: TRBJ1-1; size: NA; V: TRBV5-1; DNA: TGCGCCAGCAGACTGACAGGGGAGAACACTGAAGCTTTCTTT; CDR3: CASRLTGENTEAFF
D: TRBD2; J: TRBJ2-7; size: NA; V: TRBV7-9; DNA: TGTGCCAGCAGCTTACTAGCGGGGTTTCAGGGGGAGCAGTACTTC; CDR3: CASSLLAGFQGEQYF
D: NA; J: TRBJ2-2; size: NA; V: TRBV9; DNA: TGTGCCAGCAGCCCCACTAGCTGGGACACCGGGGAGCTGTTTTTT; CDR3: CASSPTSWDTGELFF
D: NA; J: TRBJ2-5; size: NA; V: TRBV29-1; DNA: TGCAGCGTTGTCGGAGCCCTGGGAGAGACCCAGTACTTC; CDR3: CSVVGALGETQYF
D: NA; J: TRBJ1-1; size: NA; V: TRBV19; DNA: TGTGCCAGTAGTATAGATGGACGGGGAAACACTGAAGCTTTCTTT; CDR3: CASSIDGRGNTEAFF
D: TRBD2; J: TRBJ2-3; size: NA; V: TRBV5-6; DNA: TGTGCCAGCAGCTTGAGCCCGACTAGCGGGACCTTCACAGATACGCAGTATTTT; CDR3: CASSLSPTSGTFTDTQYF
D: NA; J: TRBJ1-5; size: NA; V: TRBV2; DNA: TGTGCCAGTGAAGGGGGGGGCGCGGGTCAGCCCCAGCATTTT; CDR3: CASEGGGAGQPQHF
D: NA; J: TRBJ1-1; size: NA; V: TRBV27; DNA: TGTGCCAGCAGACGAGGGCGGGCGCAGGACCTTTACACTGAAGCTTTCTTT; CDR3: CASRRGRAQDLYTEAFF
D: TRBD2; J: TRBJ2-1; size: NA; V: TRBV6-4; DNA: TGTGCCAGCAGTCCGACTAGCAACAATGAGCAGTTCTTC; CDR3: CASSPTSNNEQFF
D: NA; J: TRBJ1-1; size: NA; V: TRBV6-5; DNA: TGTGCCAGCAGACACCGACAGAACACTGAAGCTTTCTTT; CDR3: CASRHRQNTEAFF
D: TRBD2; J: TRBJ2-2; size: few; V: TRBV30; DNA: TGTGCCTGGAGCTTGGGAGCGGGAGGTGGAGTTCCCGGGGAGCTGTTTTTT; CDR3: CAWSLGAGGGVPGELFF
D: NA; J: TRBJ2-1; size: once; V: TRBV5-1; DNA: TGCGCCAGCAGCTTGGACGGGAGCTCCTACAATGAGCAGTTCTTC; CDR3: CASSLDGSSYNEQFF
D: TRBD2; J: TRBJ2-3; size: NA; V: TRBV5-1; DNA: TGCGCCAGCAGCTTGGGCCTAGCGGGAGGTTCAGATACGCAGTATTTT; CDR3: CASSLGLAGGSDTQYF
D: TRBD1; J: TRBJ2-7; size: NA; V: TRBV28; DNA: TGTGCCAGCAGTTTCGACAGGGCAACCTACGAGCAGTACTTC; CDR3: CASSFDRATYEQYF
D: NA; J: TRBJ2-1; size: NA; V: TRBV5-1; DNA: TGCGCCAGCAGGGATGACGGGAATGAGCAGTTCTTC; CDR3: CASRDDGNEQFF
D: TRBD2; J: TRBJ2-5; size: few; V: TRBV5-8; DNA: TGTGCCAGCAGCCTCGGGACTAGCGGGAGGGTTGAGACCCAGTACTTC; CDR3: CASSLGTSGRVETQYF
D: NA; J: TRBJ2-7; size: NA; V: TRBV7-8; DNA: TGTGCCAGCAGCTTTGGAACGGGAGTCTACGAGCAGTACTTC; CDR3: CASSFGTGVYEQYF
D: TRBD1; J: TRBJ2-7; size: NA; V: TRBV11-3; DNA: TGTGCCAGCAGCTTAGGGACAGGGGGCGAGCAGTACTTC; CDR3: CASSLGTGGEQYF
D: NA; J: TRBJ2-4; size: few; V: TRBV30; DNA: TGTGCCTGGGTTACAGGGTCGGGAAACATTCAGTACTTC; CDR3: CAWVTGSGNIQYF
D: TRBD2; J: TRBJ2-6; size: NA; V: TRBV30; DNA: TGTGCCTGGAGTGTATGGCTAGCGGGGGACCTGACTTTC; CDR3: CAWSVWLAGDLTF
D: TRBD1; J: TRBJ1-5; size: NA; V: TRBV19; DNA: TGTGCCAGTATTACCTCTACAGGGGCCAATCAGCCCCAGCATTTT; CDR3: CASITSTGANQPQHF
D: TRBD2; J: TRBJ2-7; size: few; V: TRBV28; DNA: TGTGCCAGCAGCAGGACTAGCGCGGAATCCTACGAGCAGTACTTC; CDR3: CASSRTSAESYEQYF
D: NA; J: TRBJ1-3; size: NA; V: TRBV9; DNA: TGTGCCAGCAGCTTCCATCCCAGGGAACTAACTGGAAACACCATATATTTT; CDR3: CASSFHPRELTGNTIYF
D: NA; J: TRBJ2-1; size: NA; V: TRBV5-1; DNA: TGCGCCAGTTCCTATGGGGCCCCGAGCTCCTACAATGAGCAGTTCTTC; CDR3: CASSYGAPSSYNEQFF
D: NA; J: TRBJ2-7; size: NA; V: TRBV25-1; DNA: TGTGCCAGCAGTGTTAAGCACGAGCAGTACTTC; CDR3: CASSVKHEQYF